This T cell receptor beta chain was found in a study of a mutant IDH1 vaccine in newly diagnosed glioma. Study-level background: Vaccine administration was initiated 4-6 weeks following radiotherapy alone, or with temozolomide cycles. Visits V12 and V13 fell at weeks 35 and 47, respectively.

Findings and limits, study-wide: Changes in top peripheral clonotypes did not appear linked to pseudoprogression.

Of note for this clone: Antigen: not known.

The protocol was immunoSEQ multiplex PCR, while the TCRdb copy is restricted to in-frame clones and leaves out a portion. The sample has approximately 47,000 clones, more than 70% seen once; the top ten hold more than 5.5%. The CDR3 loop spans 16 amino acids. V trimming: 2 bases; J trimming: 1 base; junction bases outside the gene matches: 2. Germline CDR1 is MNHEY and CDR2 is SVGAGI. Time point here: week 35, safety follow-up. Topical imiquimod accompanied each vaccine dose, which consisted of 300 ug of mutant IDH1 20-mer peptide. The rearrangement uses TRBV6-5 and TRBJ2-2; 9 bases fit TRBD2. Specimen: PBMCs, collected from a glioma patient whose treatment included an IDH1 peptide vaccine. This TCR was recovered from a woman aged 40 to 50 with glioma. This chain's CDR3 is CASSYLAGQNTGELFF. DNA of the CDR3: TGTGCCAGCAGTTACCTAGCGGGGCAGAACACCGGGGAGCTGTTTTTT.